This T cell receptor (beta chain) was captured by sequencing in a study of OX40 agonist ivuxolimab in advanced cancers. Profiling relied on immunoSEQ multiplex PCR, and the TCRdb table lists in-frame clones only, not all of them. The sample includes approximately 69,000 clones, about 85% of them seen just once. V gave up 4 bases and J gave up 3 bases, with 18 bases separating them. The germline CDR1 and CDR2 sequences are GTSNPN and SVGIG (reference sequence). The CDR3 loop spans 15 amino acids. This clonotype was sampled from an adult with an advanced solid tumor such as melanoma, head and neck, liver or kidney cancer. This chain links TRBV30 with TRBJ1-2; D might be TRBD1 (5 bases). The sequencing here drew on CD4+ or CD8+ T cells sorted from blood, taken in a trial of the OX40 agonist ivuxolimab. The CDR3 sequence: CAWTLLGRADYGYTF. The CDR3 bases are TGTGCCTGGACCTTACTAGGCAGGGCCGACTATGGCTACACCTTC.